This is a list of T cell receptor beta chains from one sample in a study of T cell responses to AZD1222 COVID-19 vaccine. The data were produced by immunoSEQ multiplex PCR, yet TCRdb's version contains in-frame clones alone and is incomplete. This repertoire shows around 88,000 clones, about 90% found once; its top ten account for 10%. The specimen was peripheral blood, collected on day 0 of MenACWY control vaccination. The receptor source for this set is an adult in good health. CDR3s include the opening cysteine and the closing phenylalanine or tryptophan. D genes are given only for firm matches. The listing skips clone size in some rows; elsewhere it reads once, few, many or a size class.

clone_size	d_call	v_call	j_call	cdr3_nt	cdr3_aa
NA	TRBD1	TRBV19	TRBJ1-4	TGTGCCAGTAGCACCGACAGGGAAACTAATGAAAAACTGTTTTTT	CASSTDRETNEKLFF
NA	TRBD1	TRBV18	TRBJ1-3	TGTGCCAGCTCACCACCGACCCGACAGGGCTCTGGAAACACCATATATTTT	CASSPPTRQGSGNTIYF
NA	NA	TRBV5-4	TRBJ1-1	TGTGCCAGCAGCCGAGCTACAGCGAACACTGAAGCTTTCTTT	CASSRATANTEAFF
NA	NA	TRBV11-2	TRBJ2-7	TGTGCCAGCAGCGTAACAGGGACTTATGACGAGCAGTACTTC	CASSVTGTYDEQYF
NA	NA	TRBV5-1	TRBJ2-7	TGCGCCAGCAGCGTGCAGGGGACCTCCTACGAGCAGTACTTC	CASSVQGTSYEQYF
once	NA	TRBV14	TRBJ1-2	TGTGCCAGCAGCCAAGTACGGGGGGTCTATGGCTACACCTTC	CASSQVRGVYGYTF
NA	TRBD1	TRBV19	TRBJ1-1	TGTGCCAGTAGTTCGACAGGGAAGGACCCTGAAGCTTTCTTT	CASSSTGKDPEAFF
NA	NA	TRBV28	TRBJ1-1	TGTGCCAGCACCACCCCAGGGTCGAACACTGAAGCTTTCTTT	CASTTPGSNTEAFF
NA	NA	TRBV5-1	TRBJ2-1	TGCGCCAGCAGCTCCGACACAGGTATCTACAATGAGCAGTTCTTC	CASSSDTGIYNEQFF
once	NA	TRBV6-1	TRBJ1-2	TGTGCCAGCAGTGAAGGCAGGAACTATGGCTACACCTTC	CASSEGRNYGYTF
once	NA	TRBV10-2	TRBJ1-1	TGCGCCAGCGCCTCGAACACTGAAGCTTTCTTT	CASASNTEAFF
NA	NA	TRBV6-1	TRBJ2-7	TGTGCCAGCAGTGAAGACATCCGTTCCTACGAGCAGTACTTC	CASSEDIRSYEQYF
NA	TRBD1	TRBV5-1	TRBJ1-3	TGCGCCAGCAGCTCCGACAGGGAAAGGAGCTCTGGAAACACCATATATTTT	CASSSDRERSSGNTIYF
NA	NA	TRBV19	TRBJ1-4	TGTGCCAGTAGTAGTAGTGGGTCAACTAATGAAAAACTGTTTTTT	CASSSSGSTNEKLFF
NA	TRBD1	TRBV6-5	TRBJ1-2	TGTGCCAGCAGTTCCCCGGACAGGAGCTACTATGGCTACACCTTC	CASSSPDRSYYGYTF
NA	TRBD2	TRBV18	TRBJ2-7	TGTGCCAGCTCACCAGGCGGGGGGTTTCGAGAGCAGTACTTC	CASSPGGGFREQYF
once	NA	TRBV5-1	TRBJ2-3	TGCGCCAGCAGCCCTGTTGCTGGCACAGATACGCAGTATTTT	CASSPVAGTDTQYF
NA	NA	TRBV6-2/TRBV6-3	TRBJ1-5	TGTGCCAGCAGTTACGCAGTCAGGGCGGACAATCAGCCCCAGCATTTT	CASSYAVRADNQPQHF
NA	NA	TRBV5-1	TRBJ2-5	TGCGCCAGCAGCCCCGGGACACTGACCTCGGATGGCCAGTACTTC	CASSPGTLTSDGQYF
NA	TRBD1	TRBV6-2/TRBV6-3	TRBJ2-5	TGTGCCAGCAGTCGCTGGGACAGGAGAAAGGCGTACCAAGAGACCCAGTACTTC	CASSRWDRRKAYQETQYF
NA	NA	TRBV3-1/TRBV3-2	TRBJ1-6	TGTGCCAGCAGCCAAGTTCTTCGGTCACCCCTCCACTTT	CASSQVLRSPLHF
NA	TRBD1	TRBV15	TRBJ1-4	TGTGCCACCAGCAGAGAGCCGGGACAGGGCGGTGAAAAACTGTTTTTT	CATSREPGQGGEKLFF
NA	NA	TRBV5-8	TRBJ2-7	TGTGCCAGCAGCTCACGGACCCTGACCTACGAGCAGTACTTC	CASSSRTLTYEQYF
NA	TRBD1	TRBV10-2	TRBJ1-1	TGCGCCAGCACCGACAGGGGTGGCACTGAAGCTTTCTTT	CASTDRGGTEAFF
NA	TRBD2	TRBV2	TRBJ2-1	TGTGCCAGCAGTGGAGAGCGGGGGATTGGTAATGAGCAGTTCTTC	CASSGERGIGNEQFF
NA	TRBD1	TRBV5-6	TRBJ1-2	TGTGCCAGCAGCTTGCTCGTTAGGCCAGGGGGCCGCTATGGCTACACCTTC	CASSLLVRPGGRYGYTF
NA	NA	TRBV6-2/TRBV6-3	TRBJ1-6	TGTGCCAGCAGTTACTCGGCTCCAGGGACCTATAATTCACCCCTCCACTTT	CASSYSAPGTYNSPLHF
NA	NA	TRBV3-1/TRBV3-2	TRBJ1-2	TGTGCCAGCAGCCCCTCCGGGACCTATGGCTACACCTTC	CASSPSGTYGYTF
NA	NA	TRBV19	TRBJ1-6	TGTGCCAGTAGCAAAGGATCACCCCTCCACTTT	CASSKGSPLHF
NA	TRBD2	TRBV5-4	TRBJ2-5	TGTGCCAGCAGCTTGGGACTAGCGGGTGGACAAGAGACCCAGTACTTC	CASSLGLAGGQETQYF
NA	TRBD1	TRBV19	TRBJ1-2	TGTGCCAGTAGTCCTGGACAGGGGATAGTTGGCTACACCTTC	CASSPGQGIVGYTF
once	NA	TRBV2	TRBJ1-6	TGTGCCAGCACAACCACGTGGGGGACGGCGAATTCACCCCTCCACTTT	CASTTTWGTANSPLHF
NA	NA	TRBV7-8	TRBJ1-2	TGTGCCAGCAGCCCGTACACATATGGCTACACCTTC	CASSPYTYGYTF
NA	NA	TRBV9	TRBJ2-1	TGTGCCAGCAGCGCGGGGGGCGGGATGTCCTACAATGAGCAGTTCTTC	CASSAGGGMSYNEQFF
NA	TRBD1	TRBV5-1	TRBJ2-5	TGCGCCAGCGGGACAGGTACAGAGACCCAGTACTTC	CASGTGTETQYF
NA	TRBD1	TRBV5-6	TRBJ1-1	TGTGCCAGCAGCTTCCGGGGAGGGGGCACGAACACTGAAGCTTTCTTT	CASSFRGGGTNTEAFF
once	TRBD1	TRBV2	TRBJ1-5	TGTGCCAGCAGTGAACTAGTGGGACAGGGGTATAGCAATCAGCCCCAGCATTTT	CASSELVGQGYSNQPQHF
NA	TRBD1	TRBV19	TRBJ1-5	TGTGCCAGTAGTATGGGACAGGAGAATCAGCCCCAGCATTTT	CASSMGQENQPQHF
NA	NA	TRBV7-9	TRBJ1-1	TGTGCCAGCAGCCTCCACAGGGTCGGGAGCAGCACTGAAGCTTTCTTT	CASSLHRVGSSTEAFF
NA	TRBD2	TRBV6-4	TRBJ2-2	TGTGCCAGCAGCGGGGGGGACACCGGGGAGCTGTTTTTT	CASSGGDTGELFF
few	NA	TRBV6-4	TRBJ1-1	TGTGCCAGCAGTGTGATGGAGAACACTGAAGCTTTCTTT	CASSVMENTEAFF
NA	NA	TRBV14	TRBJ1-1	TGTGCCAGCAGCCAAGATGGCGCTAGGGTCACTGAAGCTTTCTTT	CASSQDGARVTEAFF